The rows below give T cell receptor beta chains drawn from one sample of a study of blood T cell repertoires in COVID-19. Sequencing used immunoSEQ multiplex PCR; TCRdb keeps in-frame clones, though not all of them. The repertoire holds a few hundred thousand clones, 70% to 90% seen once, with approximately 2% in the top ten. The sequencing sample was made of PBMCs or T cells enriched from blood (not recorded which). The receptor source for this set is a woman between 50 and 59 years old who had recovered from COVID-19. The CDR3 runs from the conserved cysteine through the conserved F or W. The D gene is left open where the match is weak. A clone size is listed for some rows: how often the clone was seen (once, few, many), or a class if it is expanded.

d_call	clone_size	v_call	j_call	cdr3_nt	cdr3_aa
NA	NA	TRBV7-9	TRBJ1-6	TGTGCCAGCAGCTTAAATCCCCCAGGCGGTAGGGGATATAATTCACCCCTCCACTTT	CASSLNPPGGRGYNSPLHF
NA	NA	TRBV16	TRBJ2-5	TGTGCCAGCAGCCCATGGGCTGAAGAGACCCAGTACTTC	CASSPWAEETQYF
NA	NA	TRBV27	TRBJ1-2	TGTGCCAGCAGTTTTGAAGGGGCCTATGGCTACACCTTC	CASSFEGAYGYTF
NA	NA	TRBV27	TRBJ1-1	TGTGCCAGCAGTTTAGGTCGGGGGATTGGAACTGAAGCTTTCTTT	CASSLGRGIGTEAFF
NA	NA	TRBV3-1/TRBV3-2	TRBJ1-1	TGTGCCAGCAGCCTAAAACTTGGCACTGAAGCTTTCTTT	CASSLKLGTEAFF
NA	NA	TRBV18	TRBJ1-1	TGTGCCAGCTCACTCAAATACGGGACTCAAGGACCAAGAAACACTGAAGCTTTCTTT	CASSLKYGTQGPRNTEAFF
NA	NA	TRBV11-2	TRBJ1-6	TGTGCCAGCAGCTTACGTCTCCTGGGGCAGGGCGGCTCACCCCTCCACTTT	CASSLRLLGQGGSPLHF
NA	once	TRBV12-5	TRBJ2-7	TGTGCTAGTGGTACCGAGCCGTCCGGGACAGAACTAGCGGCCTACGAGCAGTACTTC	CASGTEPSGTELAAYEQYF
TRBD2	NA	TRBV11-2	TRBJ2-5	TGTGCCAGCAGCTTAGCCCCTAGCGGGTGGGAGACCCAGTACTTC	CASSLAPSGWETQYF
NA	NA	TRBV15	TRBJ1-3	TGTGCCACCAGCGCAGGGAGGGACTCTGGAAACACCATATATTTT	CATSAGRDSGNTIYF
TRBD2	NA	TRBV19	TRBJ2-3	TGTGCCAGTAGTATGGCCCAGCGGGGGGATACGCAGTATTTT	CASSMAQRGDTQYF
TRBD2	NA	TRBV5-1	TRBJ2-2	TGCGCCAGCAGCTTGGGGCTAGCGGCTATCGCGAACACCGGGGAGCTGTTTTTT	CASSLGLAAIANTGELFF
TRBD1	NA	TRBV28	TRBJ1-5	TGTGCCAGCAGTTTGCACAGGGGGTTTGGCAATCAGCCCCAGCATTTT	CASSLHRGFGNQPQHF
TRBD1	NA	TRBV7-2	TRBJ2-1	TGTGCCAGCAGCTTAGGGGCTGGCGACAGGGGGCAGAATGAGCAGTTCTTC	CASSLGAGDRGQNEQFF
NA	NA	TRBV7-9	TRBJ2-6	TGTGCCAGCAGACCCGGGATAGGCTCCGTCCTGACTTTC	CASRPGIGSVLTF
TRBD2	NA	TRBV11-2	TRBJ2-1	TGTGCCAGCAGCCGGACTAGCGGGAACGCCTACAATGAGCAGTTCTTC	CASSRTSGNAYNEQFF
NA	NA	TRBV9	TRBJ2-3	TGTGCCAGCAGCGTAGTGCAGTCCACAGATACGCAGTATTTT	CASSVVQSTDTQYF
TRBD1	NA	TRBV28	TRBJ1-1	TGTGCCAGCAGTTGGGGACAGATACAGAACACTGAAGCTTTCTTT	CASSWGQIQNTEAFF
NA	NA	TRBV7-2	TRBJ2-7	TGTGCCAGCAGATCGGTAGGGCTAGGGGACTCCTACGAGCAGTACTTC	CASRSVGLGDSYEQYF
NA	NA	TRBV28	TRBJ1-2	TGTGCCAGCAGTTTTGTCAATAACTATGGCTACACCTTC	CASSFVNNYGYTF
TRBD1	NA	TRBV15	TRBJ1-2	TGTGCCACCAGCAGAGATTTAGGACAGGGTGATGGCTACACCTTC	CATSRDLGQGDGYTF
TRBD2	NA	TRBV6-4	TRBJ2-1	TGTGCCAGCAGTGATAGCGGGAGGGCCCAAGGGATATACAATGAGCAGTTCTTC	CASSDSGRAQGIYNEQFF
TRBD1	NA	TRBV28	TRBJ2-7	TGTGCCAGCAGTCCTCGCTGGGACAGGGATCCCTACGAGCAGTACTTC	CASSPRWDRDPYEQYF
TRBD2	NA	TRBV7-6	TRBJ2-3	TGTGCCAGCAGCTTAATAGCGGGAGTCACAGATACGCAGTATTTT	CASSLIAGVTDTQYF
NA	NA	TRBV24-1	TRBJ2-1	TGTGCCACCAGTGACAGGTATGAGCAGTTCTTC	CATSDRYEQFF
NA	NA	TRBV28	TRBJ2-5	TGTGCCAGCAGGGCCAACCAAGAGACCCAGTACTTC	CASRANQETQYF
TRBD2	NA	TRBV7-9	TRBJ2-4	TGTGCCAGTGGGGGACTAGCGGAAATCGGGGTTCAGTACTTC	CASGGLAEIGVQYF
NA	NA	TRBV9	TRBJ1-1	TGTGCCAGCAGCGTCATTCAAGGAGAGAAGGCTTTCTTT	CASSVIQGEKAFF
NA	many	TRBV19	TRBJ2-3	TGTGCCAGGCCCCGGTATGCAGATACGCAGTATTTT	CARPRYADTQYF
TRBD1	NA	TRBV6-1	TRBJ1-6	TGTGCCAGCAGTGGAGGGACAGGGGGCAGTTTCGGGTCACCCCTCCACTTT	CASSGGTGGSFGSPLHF
TRBD1	NA	TRBV28	TRBJ1-4	TGTGCCAGCAGTTTGGGGACAGGGAGGGAGCTTAATGAAAAACTGTTTTTT	CASSLGTGRELNEKLFF
TRBD2	once	TRBV28	TRBJ2-1	TGTGCCAGCAGTTTCTTCCCTAGCGGGAGGGAGCAGTTCTTC	CASSFFPSGREQFF
TRBD1	NA	TRBV5-1	TRBJ1-1	TGCGCCAGTCGCGGGACAGGGGACACTGAAGCTTTCTTT	CASRGTGDTEAFF
NA	NA	TRBV5-1	TRBJ2-7	TGCGCCAGCAGGATGACAGGCTCTTTAGTACAAGAGCAGTACTTC	CASRMTGSLVQEQYF
TRBD1	few	TRBV5-4	TRBJ1-5	TGTGCCAGCAGCTTGGGGGGACAGGGGGATCAGCCCCAGCATTTT	CASSLGGQGDQPQHF
TRBD1	NA	TRBV11-3	TRBJ1-1	TGTGCCAGCAGCTTGAGGGGGCCCGACACTGAAGCTTTCTTT	CASSLRGPDTEAFF
TRBD1	NA	TRBV5-5	TRBJ2-7	TGTGCCAGCAGCTGGCAGGACAGGGGGCGAGACGAGCAGTACTTC	CASSWQDRGRDEQYF
NA	once	TRBV6-5	TRBJ1-2	TGTGCCAGCAGTTACTCGAGAGGGAGCTATGGCTACACCTTC	CASSYSRGSYGYTF
TRBD2	NA	TRBV3-1/TRBV3-2	TRBJ2-3	TGTGCCAGCAGCCAAGGGCTAGCGGTTATCACAGATACGCAGTATTTT	CASSQGLAVITDTQYF
NA	few	TRBV7-8	TRBJ2-7	TGTGCCAGCAGCTTCAGCCAGGGTTCGTCCTACGAGCAGTACTTC	CASSFSQGSSYEQYF
NA	NA	TRBV6-5	TRBJ1-2	TGTGCCAGCAGTTACTCGGGGGGTGGCTACACCTTC	CASSYSGGGYTF
TRBD2	NA	TRBV27	TRBJ2-3	TGTGCCAGCAGTTTTGGCCCGGGAGGGACAGATACGCAGTATTTT	CASSFGPGGTDTQYF
NA	few	TRBV19	TRBJ1-4	TGTGCCAGTAGTATATTGGGCAGCCCTAATGAAAAACTGTTTTTT	CASSILGSPNEKLFF
NA	NA	TRBV7-8	TRBJ1-4	TGTGCCAGCAGCTTAGGGACAGTTGCAACTAATGAAAAACTGTTTTTT	CASSLGTVATNEKLFF
NA	NA	TRBV28	TRBJ1-2	TGTGCCAGCAGTTCCCTAGCGGCTAACTATGGCTACACCTTC	CASSSLAANYGYTF
NA	NA	TRBV5-4	TRBJ1-1	TGTGCCAGCAGCCAGAGGGGGGGGCGCGGGGGCACTGAAGCTTTCTTT	CASSQRGGRGGTEAFF
NA	NA	TRBV5-6	TRBJ2-5	TGTGCCAGCAGCTTGGTGACAGGCGTTATGGAGACCCAGTACTTC	CASSLVTGVMETQYF
NA	NA	TRBV12-3/TRBV12-4	TRBJ2-5	TGTGCCAGCACCCCGGGAGAGACCCAGTACTTC	CASTPGETQYF
NA	NA	TRBV5-1	TRBJ1-1	TGCGCCAGCAGCTCTGGAGTCACTGAAGCTTTCTTT	CASSSGVTEAFF
NA	few	TRBV6-1	TRBJ2-1	TGTGCCAGCAGTGAAAGCACCCCGGACAATGAGCAGTTCTTC	CASSESTPDNEQFF
TRBD2	NA	TRBV29-1	TRBJ2-2	TGCAGCGTCCTTCGGGGGGGTGTTGCCGGGGAGCTGTTTTTT	CSVLRGGVAGELFF
NA	NA	TRBV7-2	TRBJ2-3	TGTGCCAGCAGCTTAGTAGGTCTGGGGGGAGGCACAGATACGCAGTATTTT	CASSLVGLGGGTDTQYF
NA	once	TRBV7-9	TRBJ1-1	TGTGCCAGCAGCTTAACTGGGGCCTTGAACACTGAAGCTTTCTTT	CASSLTGALNTEAFF
NA	NA	TRBV5-4	TRBJ2-2	TGTGCCAGCAGCCAGGGTGGCTTCCTCGCGAACACCGGGGAGCTGTTTTTT	CASSQGGFLANTGELFF
NA	NA	TRBV27	TRBJ1-3	TGTGCCAGCCGCACAGGGCGCTCTGGAAACACCATATATTTT	CASRTGRSGNTIYF